The rows below give T cell receptor beta chains drawn from one sample of a study of blood T cell repertoires in COVID-19. Sequencing used immunoSEQ multiplex PCR; TCRdb keeps in-frame clones, though not all of them. The sample records hundreds of thousands of clones, roughly 86% being singletons. Sequencing was performed on peripheral blood. Source of these receptors: a woman in her 70s with COVID-19, enrolled during active disease. Each CDR3 is given without its conserved first and last residue.

V gene	J gene	CDR3 length	CDR3 protein
TRBV6-6	TRBJ1-5	12	ASSYWSGDQPQH
TRBV7-2	TRBJ1-6	10	ASSFSTQALH
TRBV18	TRBJ2-1	13	ASSLLERGVAEQF
TRBV12-5	TRBJ1-6	15	ASGLLGGRAYNSPLH
TRBV6-5	TRBJ1-3	13	ASSRDSLSGNTIY
TRBV9	TRBJ2-7	15	ASSASPTGETSYEQY
TRBV7-2	TRBJ2-1	13	ASSSNSGTHNEQF
TRBV5-4	TRBJ2-7	11	ASSPGLSDEQY
TRBV2	TRBJ1-1	10	ASHYEGTEAF
TRBV5-1	TRBJ1-4	13	ASSPRTGTNEKLF
TRBV21-1	TRBJ1-4	12	ASSKCARGQKLF
TRBV27	TRBJ2-2	14	ASSGASGAAPGELF
TRBV7-2	TRBJ1-1	11	ASSFSGNTEAF
TRBV25-1	TRBJ1-6	13	ASSESVGGDSPLH
TRBV11-2	TRBJ1-2	14	ASSSPVRGRGYGYT
TRBV28	TRBJ1-2	17	ASRPPYSGTGGSFYGYT
TRBV27	TRBJ2-7	15	ASSPSPSGDLAYEQY
TRBV5-8	TRBJ1-2	12	ASSPGQVAYGYT
TRBV2	TRBJ1-4	12	ASSEGRVREKLF
TRBV29-1	TRBJ1-2	11	SVEGAGAGGYT
TRBV5-1	TRBJ2-1	13	ASSRGQGAAGEQF
TRBV24-1	TRBJ2-7	11	ATSDPDRDEQY
TRBV29-1	TRBJ2-1	9	SVELGLVQF
TRBV6-4	TRBJ2-7	12	ASSEGTGCNEQY
TRBV6-5	TRBJ2-2	10	ASRDRPGELF
TRBV9	TRBJ1-1	12	ASSVMDSIGEAF
TRBV18	TRBJ2-2	12	ASSRQGEAGELF
TRBV24-1	TRBJ1-1	13	ATRDRGWSATEAF